What follows are 28 T cell receptor beta chains derived from one specimen sequenced in a study of T cell repertoires in cytomegalovirus infection. TCRdb reprocessed the reads with MiXCR, giving one entry per CDR3 protein. The sample holds about 530,000 distinct CDR3 sequences; about 26% are singletons and the top ten take under 15%. Sequenced sample: PBMCs. The receptors were gathered from a human donor in good health (CMV status not recorded). Some clones in this sample may be carry-over from other donors' samples.

This clonotype was seen many times. The chain joins TRBV7-2 to TRBJ2-5; D is uncertain. This CDR3 contains 13 residues. Trimming left V 2 bases short and J 5 bases short, with 9 bases between. Per the germline V gene, CDR1 is SGHTA and CDR2 is FQGNSA. The CDR3 DNA reads as TGTGCCAGCAGCTTAAAATACTGGGAGACCCAGTACTTC. Its translation is CASSLKYWETQYF. Full variable domain (rest looked up from reference TRBV7-2 and TRBJ2-5): GAGVSQSPSNKVTEKGKDVELRCDPISGHTALYWYRQSLGQGLEFLIYFQGNSAPDKSGLPSDRFSAERTGGSVSTLTIQRTQQEDSAVYLCASSLKYWETQYFGPGTRLLVL.

The chain joins TRBV20-1 to TRBJ2-7; D remains ambiguous. V shed 0 bases and J shed 1 base, with 7 bases lying between them. There are 13 residues in the CDR3. Germline V gene sequence: CDR1 DFQATT, CDR2 SNEGSKA (reference sequence). In nucleotides, the CDR3 is TGCAGTGCTAGAGATTTGCGGTCCTACGAGCAGTACGTC. Translating gives CSARDLRSYEQYV.

This clonotype was picked up a small number of times. The rearrangement joins TRBV7-3 to TRBJ2-2; TRBD1 might be the D (5 bases). V was pared by 10 bases and J by 6 bases, with 18 bases between. Germline CDR1 SGHTA, CDR2 FQGTGA. The CDR3 covers 14 residues. DNA of the CDR3: TGTGCCACCAGACCCCCAGGGTGGGCCGGGGAGCTGTTTTTT. Its protein is CATRPPGWAGELFF.

J is TRBJ1-3 and V is TRBV19, with TRBD1 as a possible D gene (5 bases). The CDR3 spans 16 residues. Trimming pared 9 bases from V and 0 bases from J, leaving 18 bases between. Germline V lookup: CDR1 LNHDA, CDR2 SQIVND (reference sequence). The CDR3 spells CASHQTATASGNTIYF. The CDR3 nucleotides read TGTGCCAGCCATCAGACAGCCACCGCCTCTGGAAACACCATATATTTT.

The V call is TRBV15, the J call TRBJ2-4, with a weak D call TRBD2 (6 bases). The CDR3 is made up of 17 amino acids. Trimming stripped 1 base from V and 0 bases from J, with 13 bases between. The germline V gene has CDR1 LNHNV and CDR2 YYDKDF (reference sequence). CDR3 DNA: TGTGCCACCAGCAGAGCGGGACTGATTATAGCCAAAAACATTCAGTACTTC. As protein: CATSRAGLIIAKNIQYF.

This clonotype was counted between two and nine times. The rearrangement joins TRBV6-1 to TRBJ1-1; D possibly corresponds to TRBD1 (5 bases). Germline assignment: CDR1 MNHNS and CDR2 SASEGT. The V and J ends lost 3 bases and 3 bases respectively, with 11 bases between them. This CDR3 spans 14 amino acids. CDR3 in amino acids: CASSDRGADTEAFF. Written as DNA, the CDR3 is TGTGCCAGCAGTGATCGGGGCGCGGACACTGAAGCTTTCTTT.

This chain connects TRBV6-5 to TRBJ1-4; 7 nucleotides match TRBD1. V lost 0 bases, J lost 6 bases, and 4 bases stayed unmatched. The CDR3 is 15 residues long. Germline CDR1 reads MNHEY; CDR2 reads SVGAGI. CDR3 DNA: TGTGCCAGCAGTTACTCGACAGGGAGGGATGAAAAACTGTTTTTT. Protein sequence: CASSYSTGRDEKLFF.

This clonotype was detected only once. Germline and junction disagree at one end, which may indicate a read error. J is TRBJ2-5 and V is TRBV7-9; perhaps TRBD1 as D (5 bases). This CDR3 contains 11 residues. CDR1 and CDR2 from the germline V gene are SEHNR and FQNEAQ (reference sequence). CDR3 bases: TGTGCCAGCAGCGACCAGGGTGCCTCCCGCTTC. Protein: CASSDQGASRF.

This clonotype was counted at least ten times. The chain uses TRBV7-2 and TRBJ1-5; no clear D. Trimming pared 1 base from V and 9 bases from J, leaving 10 bases between. CDR3 length: 13 amino acids. Germline assignment: CDR1 SGHTA and CDR2 FQGNSA. This CDR3 reads CASSLEPKWPQHF. The CDR3, as DNA: TGTGCCAGCAGCTTAGAACCCAAATGGCCCCAGCATTTT.

The V gene is TRBV29-1, the J gene TRBJ1-1; D is possibly TRBD1 (6 bases). The CDR3 consists of 14 residues. Trimming stripped 4 bases from V and 0 bases from J, with 12 bases between. Germline V lookup: CDR1 SQVTM, CDR2 ANQGSEA. CDR3 amino acids: CSVAGTMMNTEAFF. As DNA, the CDR3 is TGCAGCGTTGCTGGGACAATGATGAACACTGAAGCTTTCTTT.

This clonotype has more than one count but fewer than ten. The chain carries TRBV7-8 and TRBJ1-1, with D unclear. The CDR3 consists of 14 residues. The V gene lost 2 bases and the J gene lost 4 bases, with 11 bases spanning the gap. Germline V CDR1 and CDR2: SGHVS, FQNEAQ. CDR3 bases: TGTGCCAGCAGCTTACGACGGGAGAGCACTGAAGCTTTCTTT. Translated, it gives CASSLRRESTEAFF. The variable domain in full, completed from reference TRBV7-8 and TRBJ1-1, reads GAGVSQSPRYKVAKRGQDVALRCDPISGHVSLFWYQQALGQGPEFLTYFQNEAQLDKSGLPSDRFFAERPEGSVSTLKIQRTQQEDSAVYLCASSLRRESTEAFFGQGTRLTVV.

The rearrangement links TRBV7-2 to TRBJ1-1, with TRBD1 matching over 8 bases. The germline V gene has CDR1 SGHTA and CDR2 FQGNSA. Trimming removed 4 bases from V and 6 bases from J; junction bases left unmatched: 13. The CDR3 runs 16 residues. The CDR3 nucleotides read TGTGCCAGCAGCTACCGGACAGGGCATATTAACGCTGAAGCTTTCTTT. Amino acids: CASSYRTGHINAEAFF.

This clonotype showed up just a few times. The chain recombines TRBV6-5 with TRBJ2-3; tentative D call: TRBD2 (6 bases). This CDR3 region has 16 residues. The germline V gene encodes CDR1 MNHEY and CDR2 SVGAGI. V lost 7 bases to trimming and J lost 2 bases, with 19 bases between them. CDR3 protein: CASTPPLASLTDTQYF. The CDR3 region has the DNA TGTGCCAGCACCCCGCCGCTAGCGTCCCTCACAGATACGCAGTATTTT.

The chain carries TRBV7-9 and TRBJ2-1, with TRBD2 matching 8 bases. The CDR3 covers 15 residues. Germline V gives CDR1 SEHNR, CDR2 FQNEAQ (reference sequence). J lost 9 bases, V lost 1 base, and 8 bases had no gene match. CDR3 in DNA: TGTGCCAGCAGCTTAGACGGGAGGGCCGGGGGTGAGCAGTTCTTC. Translation: CASSLDGRAGGEQFF. Combining the CDR3 with reference TRBV7-9 and TRBJ2-1 gives the whole variable domain DTGVSQNPRHKITKRGQNVTFRCDPISEHNRLYWYRQTLGQGPEFLTYFQNEAQLEKSRLLSDRFSAERPKGSFSTLEIQRTEQGDSAMYLCASSLDGRAGGEQFFGPGTRLTVL.

This clonotype has more than one count but fewer than ten. This chain joins TRBV6-8 and TRBJ2-5; no definite D call. The CDR3 length is 13 residues. V gave up 6 bases and J gave up 0 bases, with 8 bases separating them. CDR1 MNHGY and CDR2 SAAAGT come from the germline V gene. The CDR3 nucleotides are TGTGCCAGCAGCCGCCGGCACCAAGAGACCCAGTACTTC. Its translation: CASSRRHQETQYF.

This clonotype was seen a handful of times. The rearrangement links TRBV7-2 to TRBJ2-5; D unclear. There are 13 residues in the CDR3. The germline V gene encodes CDR1 SGHTA and CDR2 FQGNSA. V shed 5 bases and J shed 3 bases, with 10 bases lying between them. This chain's CDR3 is CASSRYGEETQYF. CDR3 DNA sequence: TGTGCCAGCAGCCGTTATGGGGAAGAGACCCAGTACTTC.

The chain couples TRBV4-3 to TRBJ2-2; 8 bases are shared with TRBD1. The CDR3 length is 16 residues. The ends lost 1 base at V and 3 bases at J; junction bases unmatched: 4. Germline-derived CDR1 and CDR2 are LGHNA and YSLEER. CDR3 amino acids: CASSQATGEYTGELFF. The DNA of the CDR3 is TGCGCCAGCAGCCAAGCGACAGGGGAATACACCGGGGAGCTGTTTTTT.

This clonotype has only a few counts. The rearrangement links TRBV6-6 to TRBJ2-5, with 11 nucleotides matching TRBD2. V lost 6 bases to trimming and J lost 5 bases; unmatched junction nucleotides: 11. Per germline, CDR1 MNHNY and CDR2 SVGAGI (reference sequence). The CDR3 spans 16 residues. CDR3 sequence: CASSQTPSGRWETQYF. CDR3 coding DNA: TGTGCCAGCAGCCAGACCCCTAGCGGGAGGTGGGAGACCCAGTACTTC.

This sequence joins TRBV18 and TRBJ2-7; D is unresolved. This CDR3 is 16 amino acids long. V lost 6 bases to trimming and J lost 7 bases, with 25 bases between them. Germline loops: CDR1 KGHSH, CDR2 LQKENI. The CDR3 protein is CASSSGHSYSIYEQYV. The CDR3 nucleotides read TGTGCCAGCTCGTCCGGTCACAGCTATTCCATTTATGAGCAGTACGTC.

This clonotype was found many times. The chain employs TRBV7-2 and TRBJ2-1; D might be TRBD1 (6 bases). The germline V and J ends were trimmed by 4 bases and 2 bases, with 15 bases remaining between them. CDR1 and CDR2 (germline): SGHTA, FQGNSA. CDR3 length equals 16 residues. The CDR3 bases are TGTGCCAGCAGCTATTGGGGGCTGGGAACCTACAATGAGCAGTTCTTC. Its protein is CASSYWGLGTYNEQFF.

This chain links TRBV6-6 with TRBJ1-3; a possible D gene is TRBD1 (5 bases). The CDR3 is 16 amino acids. Trimming removed 4 bases from V and 1 base from J, with 14 bases in between. The germline V gene encodes CDR1 MNHNY and CDR2 SVGAGI (reference sequence). CDR3 loop: CASSWGVRVSGNTIYF. Written as DNA, the CDR3 is TGTGCCAGCAGTTGGGGGGTACGGGTTTCTGGAAACACCATATATTTT.

There are a few counts of this clonotype. The V and J genes are TRBV18 and TRBJ2-5; tentative D call: TRBD2 (5 bases). This CDR3 is built from 13 residues. The ends were cut back, 4 bases at V and 3 bases at J, with 9 bases in the middle. Germline loops: CDR1 KGHSH, CDR2 LQKENI. The CDR3 DNA follows: TGTGCCAGCTCACGTTCGAGGGAAGAGACCCAGTACTTC. Translation gives CASSRSREETQYF.

This clonotype was counted only a few times. The genes are TRBV12-3 or TRBV12-4 and TRBJ2-2, with TRBD2 matching 9 bases. The ends lost 3 bases at V and 1 base at J; junction bases unmatched: 6. The CDR3 runs 17 residues. CDR3 in amino acids: CASSLSSGGQNTGELFF. The CDR3 nucleotides read TGTGCCAGCAGTTTGAGTAGCGGGGGACAGAACACCGGGGAGCTGTTTTTT.

The chain joins TRBV19 to TRBJ2-3; the match to TRBD2 covers 11 bases. CDR3 length: 20 amino acids. Germline V gives CDR1 LNHDA, CDR2 SQIVND (reference sequence). V shed 1 base, J shed 4 bases, and the junction held 16 bases outside the gene matches. The CDR3 DNA is TGTGCCAGTAGTATAGGAAGACTAGCGGGAAATCCGAGGGCGTCAGATACGCAGTATTTT. This translates into CASSIGRLAGNPRASDTQYF.

The V and J genes are TRBV20-1 and TRBJ1-5, with D tentatively TRBD1 (5 bases). CDR3 size: 14 residues. V was trimmed by 6 bases and J by 4 bases, leaving 16 bases between them. CDR1 and CDR2 from the germline V gene are DFQATT and SNEGSKA (reference sequence). The CDR3 loop reads CSATKWGLNQPQHF. The CDR3 DNA is TGCAGTGCGACCAAGTGGGGCTTAAATCAGCCCCAGCATTTT.

The CDR3 region is CSADRGGGYTF. As DNA, the CDR3 is TGCAGTGCTGATAGGGGAGGTGGCTACACCTTC. This chain uses TRBV20-1 with TRBJ1-2, with D tentatively TRBD1 (5 bases). The CDR3 covers 11 residues. Germline lookup yields CDR1 DFQATT and CDR2 SNEGSKA (reference sequence). Between the trimmed V and J ends, which lost 5 bases and 7 bases, there was a span of 11 bases.

This clonotype was seen many times. This chain connects TRBV7-8 to TRBJ2-5; D ambiguous. This CDR3 is built from 17 residues. Between the trimmed V and J ends, which lost 4 bases and 1 base, there was a span of 19 bases. Germline-derived CDR1 and CDR2 are SGHVS and FQNEAQ. The CDR3 nucleotides read TGTGCCAGCAGCTCAGCTAGGATCTTCGGTCCCCAAGAGACCCAGTACTTC. Its translation: CASSSARIFGPQETQYF.

The V gene is TRBV7-2, the J gene TRBJ2-3; 13 bases match TRBD2. The CDR3 runs 16 residues. The germline V gene encodes CDR1 SGHTA and CDR2 FQGNSA. V shed 3 bases and J 5 bases; nucleotides not matched to a gene: 5. The CDR3 region has the DNA TGTGCCAGCAGCTTCCAAGGACTAGCGGGAGTAGATACGCAGTATTTT. Residues: CASSFQGLAGVDTQYF.